These 27 T cell receptor beta chains share one sample of origin, sequenced in a study of T cell repertoires in cytomegalovirus infection. These receptors have no known antigen. From the reads, TCRdb called clonotypes with MiXCR, one entry per CDR3 protein. The repertoire holds around 570,000 distinct CDR3 sequences, with over 35% as singletons. The source was cultured PBMCs, collected from culture after CMV antigen stimulation. The receptor set was obtained from a human donor in good health (CMV status not recorded). Some clones in this sample may be carry-over from other donors' samples.

With regard to this clonotype: At one of its ends the junction is not consistent with the germline gene, which may arise from a read error. The chain joins TRBV7-8 to TRBJ2-7; TRBD2 matches at 8 bases. The length of the CDR3 is 15 residues. Germline V gene lookup returns CDR1 SGHVS and CDR2 FQNEAQ. The CDR3 DNA follows: TGTGCCAGCAGCACGTACTGGCGGGGGGCCTACGAGCAGCACTTC. Amino acids: CASSTYWRGAYEQHF. Supplemented by reference TRBV7-8 and TRBJ2-7, the full variable domain reads GAGVSQSPRYKVAKRGQDVALRCDPISGHVSLFWYQQALGQGPEFLTYFQNEAQLDKSGLPSDRFFAERPEGSVSTLKIQRTQQEDSAVYLCASSTYWRGAYEQHFGPGTRLTVT.

The genes are TRBV3-1 and TRBJ2-7; no reliable D call. Germline-derived CDR1 and CDR2 are LGHDT and YNNKEL (reference sequence). The CDR3 has 12 amino acids. The germline V and J ends were trimmed by 0 bases and 3 bases, with 3 bases remaining between them. The CDR3, as DNA: TGTGCCAGCAGCCAAGAACACTACGAGCAGTACTTC. It specifies CASSQEHYEQYF.

This clonotype was seen more than once but under ten times. The genes are TRBV30 and TRBJ2-3; tentatively, D is TRBD1 or TRBD2 (6 bases each). Germline V gene lookup returns CDR1 GTSNPN and CDR2 SVGIG (reference sequence). V lost 2 bases, J lost 4 bases, and 10 bases lay in between. This CDR3 is 13 amino acids long. The CDR3: CAWSLGGADTQYF. CDR3 in DNA: TGTGCCTGGAGTTTGGGGGGCGCAGATACGCAGTATTTT. Using reference TRBV30 and TRBJ2-3 for the parts outside the CDR3, the full variable domain is SQTIHQWPATLVQPVGSPLSLECTVEGTSNPNLYWYRQAAGRGLQLLFYSVGIGQISSEVPQNLSASRPQDRQFILSSKKLLLSDSGFYLCAWSLGGADTQYFGPGTRLTVL.

This clonotype has only a few counts. The chain recombines TRBV5-4 with TRBJ2-1, with 9 bases lining up with TRBD2. This CDR3 is 12 amino acids long. In germline, CDR1 is SGHNT, CDR2 YYREEE (reference sequence). V lost 5 bases to trimming and J lost 11 bases; unmatched junction nucleotides: 5. The CDR3 nucleotides read TGTGCCAGCAGGACCCTAGCGGGGAAGCAGTTCTTC. It is translated as CASRTLAGKQFF.

V gene TRBV5-6 combines with J gene TRBJ1-1, with TRBD1 matching 7 bases. This CDR3 spans 15 amino acids. Unmatched junction bases numbered 12, after V lost 5 bases and J lost 5 bases. CDR1 is SGHDT, CDR2 YYEEEE, per germline. CDR3 DNA sequence: TGTGCCAGCAGGATTAGACAGGGCCGAAGGACTGAAGCTTTCTTT. Translation: CASRIRQGRRTEAFF.

This chain joins TRBV7-2 and TRBJ2-3; D is possibly TRBD2 (6 bases). Germline V lookup: CDR1 SGHTA, CDR2 FQGNSA. V shed 3 bases and J shed 4 bases, with 17 bases lying between them. The CDR3 consists of 16 residues. The CDR3 is CASSFHPRGGSDTQYF. DNA of the CDR3: TGTGCCAGCAGCTTCCACCCCCGGGGAGGTTCAGATACGCAGTATTTT.

In this sample, this clonotype turned up a few times. The V gene is TRBV10-3, the J gene TRBJ2-1; 12 bases map to TRBD2. The germline V gene has CDR1 ENHRY and CDR2 SYGVKD. V gave up 5 bases and J gave up 6 bases; unmatched junction bases: 5. This CDR3 has 15 amino acids. This chain's CDR3 is CAISSSGRAVNEQFF. CDR3 DNA sequence: TGTGCCATCAGTTCTAGCGGGAGGGCCGTCAATGAGCAGTTCTTC.

V usage is TRBV4-1 and J usage is TRBJ2-4; weak D call: TRBD1 (7 bases). CDR1 and CDR2 from the germline V gene are MGHRA and YSYEKL. V was trimmed by 3 bases and J by 8 bases, leaving 20 bases between them. The CDR3 has 16 residues. The CDR3 reads CASSQLTGGGADIQYF. The DNA of the CDR3 is TGCGCCAGCAGCCAGCTTACAGGAGGGGGCGCGGACATTCAGTACTTC.

This clonotype was found once. This chain's CDR3 is CASSLATSWANVLTF. Written as DNA, the CDR3 is TGCGCCAGCAGCTTAGCGACTTCGTGGGCCAACGTCCTGACTTTC. The gene calls are TRBV5-1 and TRBJ2-6; D ambiguous. Germline V gene lookup returns CDR1 SGHRS and CDR2 YFSETQ. This CDR3 region has 15 residues. The ends were cut back, 2 bases at V and 5 bases at J, with 11 bases in the middle.

This clonotype was seen only a few times. The chain employs TRBV7-2 and TRBJ2-4; TRBD2 matches at 12 bases. The CDR3 is made up of 18 amino acids. CDR1 and CDR2 (germline): SGHTA, FQGNSA. V lost 3 bases to trimming and J lost 3 bases; unmatched junction nucleotides: 9. The CDR3 here is CASSFLGLAGQSKNIQYF. CDR3 bases: TGTGCCAGCAGCTTCCTGGGACTAGCGGGCCAGAGCAAAAACATTCAGTACTTC.

The J gene is TRBJ2-7, the V gene TRBV6-5, with D unresolved. CDR3 length: 15 amino acids. V was trimmed by 3 bases and J by 3 bases, leaving 15 bases between them. The germline CDR1 and CDR2 sequences are MNHEY and SVGAGI. CDR3 region: CASSYSGPRIYEQYF. CDR3 coding DNA: TGTGCCAGCAGTTATTCCGGGCCTAGGATCTACGAGCAGTACTTC.

The chain joins TRBV20-1 to TRBJ2-7; 7 nucleotides align to TRBD2. This CDR3 comprises 16 residues. V shed 6 bases, J shed 0 bases, and the junction held 14 bases outside the gene matches. The germline V gene has CDR1 DFQATT and CDR2 SNEGSKA (reference sequence). CDR3 sequence: CSAMGGGRMASYEQYF. In DNA form, the CDR3 reads TGCAGTGCCATGGGGGGAGGGCGTATGGCCTCCTACGAGCAGTACTTC.

This chain uses TRBV15 with TRBJ2-7; 11 positions match TRBD1. This CDR3 spans 14 amino acids. From germline, CDR1 is LNHNV and CDR2 YYDKDF (reference sequence). Trimming removed 5 bases from V and 5 bases from J; junction bases left unmatched: 5. Here the CDR3 reads CATSDGQGAHEQYF. In nucleotides, the CDR3 is TGTGCCACCAGCGATGGACAGGGGGCACACGAGCAGTACTTC.

The chain carries TRBV27 and TRBJ1-1, with 7 bases identical to TRBD1. The junction had 11 bases not matched to a gene; V was cut back by 5 bases and J by 8 bases. The CDR3 has 14 residues. In germline, CDR1 is MNHEY, CDR2 SMNVEV (reference sequence). The CDR3 DNA reads as TGTGCCAGCAGTAAAGACCGGGACAGAGCAGAAGCTTTCTTT. Translated, it gives CASSKDRDRAEAFF.

The DNA for the CDR3 is TGTGCCAGCAGCTTAGTGGCTAGCGCCACAGAGCAGTACTTC. As protein: CASSLVASATEQYF. The chain carries TRBV7-2 and TRBJ2-7; TRBD2 might be the D (6 bases). This CDR3 has 14 residues. Deletions cut 1 base from V and 7 bases from J, with 14 bases between. In germline, CDR1 is SGHTA, CDR2 FQGNSA.

This clonotype was recorded many times. The rearrangement links TRBV7-6 to TRBJ2-7; D tentatively reads TRBD1 or TRBD2 (5 bases each). The length of the CDR3 is 12 residues. The V gene lost 0 bases and the J gene lost 7 bases, with 7 bases spanning the gap. Germline V gene lookup returns CDR1 SGHVS and CDR2 FNYEAQ. This CDR3 is CASSLARGEQYF. The CDR3 DNA sequence: TGTGCCAGCAGCTTAGCGAGGGGTGAGCAGTACTTC.

The rearrangement uses TRBV5-1 and TRBJ2-3; D gene unclear. V shed 2 bases and J shed 4 bases, with 17 bases lying between them. The CDR3 runs to 16 residues. The germline V gene encodes CDR1 SGHRS and CDR2 YFSETQ. The CDR3 region is CASSFRQAQAPDTQYF. As DNA, the CDR3 is TGCGCCAGCAGCTTCCGGCAGGCGCAGGCCCCAGATACGCAGTATTTT.

This clonotype was seen at least ten times. The V gene is TRBV7-2, the J gene TRBJ1-1; the D is unclear. Germline V gene data show CDR1 as SGHTA and CDR2 as FQGNSA. The CDR3 is 12 residues long. V dropped 3 bases and J dropped 5 bases, with 7 bases sitting between them. CDR3: CASSFFSTEAFF. CDR3 DNA: TGTGCCAGCAGCTTTTTTAGTACTGAAGCTTTCTTT.

This clonotype has a handful of counts. The rearrangement uses TRBV4-1 and TRBJ2-1; the match to TRBD2 covers 10 bases. This CDR3 comprises 16 residues. The germline V gene encodes CDR1 MGHRA and CDR2 YSYEKL. V dropped 3 bases and J dropped 1; count of bases not matched to a gene: 3. Written as DNA, the CDR3 is TGCGCCAGCAGCCATTCTAGCGGGAGTTCCTACAATGAGCAGTTCTTC. This translates into CASSHSSGSSYNEQFF.

There are a few counts of this clonotype. The rearrangement links TRBV11-2 to TRBJ2-1, with D possibly matching TRBD2 (6 bases). Germline CDR1 and CDR2: SGHAT and FQNNGV. The CDR3 length is 14 residues. V lost 5 bases to trimming and J lost 5 bases, with 13 bases between them. DNA of the CDR3: TGTGCCAGCAGCCCCGGCGGGATCAACAATGAGCAGTTCTTC. Its translation: CASSPGGINNEQFF.

The CDR3 sequence: CATSRDLVRASYEQYF. The CDR3 bases are TGTGCCACCAGCAGAGATCTTGTCCGAGCTTCCTACGAGCAGTACTTC. The genes are TRBV15 and TRBJ2-7; D is undetermined. The CDR3 totals 16 residues. Per the germline V gene, CDR1 is LNHNV and CDR2 is YYDKDF (reference sequence). Trimming took 0 bases from V and 1 from J, leaving 13 bases between them.

This clonotype was seen a few times. This chain links TRBV4-1 with TRBJ1-1; D may be TRBD1 (5 bases). The CDR3 spans 14 residues. V was shortened by 1 base and J by 4 bases, with 10 bases between the two germline ends. CDR1 and CDR2 (germline): MGHRA, YSYEKL. CDR3 sequence reads: CASSQVGQGTEAFF. The CDR3, as DNA: TGCGCCAGCAGCCAAGTAGGCCAGGGCACTGAAGCTTTCTTT.

The chain uses TRBV6-1 and TRBJ1-5; 7 nucleotides agree with TRBD1. The CDR3 totals 16 residues. Germline CDR1 and CDR2: MNHNS and SASEGT. V lost 7 bases, J lost 1 base, and 10 bases stayed unmatched. CDR3 bases: TGTGCCAGCATCAGGGGACAGTTCAGCAGCAATCAGCCCCAGCATTTT. It translates to CASIRGQFSSNQPQHF.

This clonotype has just a few counts. The rearrangement links TRBV6-2 or TRBV6-3 to TRBJ2-1; 12 positions agree with TRBD2. J gave up 9 bases and V 2 bases, and 14 bases lay outside the gene matches. This CDR3 comprises 18 residues. The germline CDR1 and CDR2 sequences are MNHEY and SVGEGT. As DNA, the CDR3 is TGTGCCAGCAGTTACCCCTCTAGCGGGAGGGGCGGGTGGCGTGAGCAGTTCTTC. Its translation: CASSYPSSGRGGWREQFF.

The chain couples TRBV5-4 to TRBJ2-7; 7 nucleotides match TRBD2. The CDR3 sequence is 15 residues long. The J segment lost 3 bases and the V segment lost 0 bases, leaving 6 bases of the junction unmatched. CDR1 and CDR2 from the germline V gene are SGHNT and YYREEE (reference sequence). As DNA, the CDR3 is TGTGCCAGCAGCTTGGGTGGGAGGGGAGTCTACGAGCAGTACTTC. Translated: CASSLGGRGVYEQYF.

The genes are TRBV11-2 and TRBJ2-3; D uncertain. The V and J ends lost 4 bases and 1 base respectively, with 9 bases between them. The CDR3 totals 14 residues. CDR1 and CDR2 (germline): SGHAT, FQNNGV. The CDR3 is CASSSWTRTDTQYF. The CDR3 coding sequence is TGTGCCAGCAGCTCCTGGACCCGCACAGATACGCAGTATTTT.

The V gene is TRBV12-3 or TRBV12-4, the J gene TRBJ2-7; D gene ambiguous. The length of the CDR3 is 13 residues. With 6 bases removed from V and 3 bases from J, the gap between germline ends came to 12 bases. CDR3 sequence: CASSSGLLYEQYF. CDR3 DNA: TGTGCCAGCAGCTCCGGGTTACTCTACGAGCAGTACTTC.